A single sample is the source of the 9 T cell receptor beta chains below, sequenced in a study of CXCR3-negative and CXCR3-positive naive CD8 T cells. The study made its TRB cDNA libraries by 5' RACE, adding UMI labels. No DNA is given; TCRdb re-called the 5' RACE reads and lists each CDR3 protein once. The clone table shows tens of thousands of distinct CDR3 sequences, with the ten largest holding about 10%. The sequencing sample was made of memory CD8+ T cells from blood. The receptors shown here come from a human donor in good health. Some clones in this sample may be carry-over from other donors' samples.

The rearrangement links TRBV27 to TRBJ2-7. Germline V CDR1 and CDR2: MNHEY, SMNVEV (reference sequence). This CDR3 contains 13 residues. The chain's CDR3 is CASSTGDSYEQYF.

CDR3 sequence reads: CSATGTDPYEQYF. The V and J genes are TRBV29-1 and TRBJ2-7; TCRdb indicates TRBD1, and absent DNA this call remains unverified. Germline V gene lookup returns CDR1 SQVTM and CDR2 ANQGSEA. The CDR3 extends over 13 amino acids.

The V and J genes are TRBV27 and TRBJ1-2. The CDR3 is made up of 12 amino acids. Germline loops: CDR1 MNHEY, CDR2 SMNVEV (reference sequence). The CDR3 here is CATLAANYGYTF.

The chain joins TRBV20-1 to TRBJ1-3. Germline values: CDR1 DFQATT, CDR2 SNEGSKA (reference sequence). The CDR3 length is 11 residues. The CDR3 spells CSVLSSNTIYF.

The chain uses TRBV18 and TRBJ2-7; the D call from TCRdb, TRBD2, cannot be confirmed without DNA. The CDR3 sequence is 15 residues long. The germline V gene has CDR1 KGHSH and CDR2 LQKENI. The CDR3 reads CASSPSGGLAYEQYF.

The chain recombines TRBV20-1 with TRBJ1-2; TCRdb reports TRBD1, a call that lacks DNA to check it against. CDR3 length: 12 residues. The V gene's germline CDR1 is DFQATT and CDR2 SNEGSKA (reference sequence). This CDR3 reads CSARDPGLGYTF.

The V and J genes are TRBV14 and TRBJ2-1. Germline CDR1 is SGHDN and CDR2 is FVKESK. The CDR3 length is 16 residues. CDR3 loop: CASSQLDGLPYNEQFF.

The chain has TRBV15 and TRBJ2-6; with no DNA, the TCRdb D assignment of TRBD2 cannot be verified. The CDR3 length is 16 residues. Germline loops: CDR1 LNHNV, CDR2 YYDKDF (reference sequence). CDR3: CATRQGRGSGANVLTF.

The chain links TRBV20-1 to TRBJ2-1; TCRdb outputs TRBD2, but without DNA this stays unchecked. Germline-derived CDR1 and CDR2 are DFQATT and SNEGSKA (reference sequence). The CDR3 has 15 amino acids. The CDR3 region is CSARDIYSGDNEQFF.